These 21 T cell receptor beta chains were sequenced from one sample in a study of CXCR3-negative and CXCR3-positive naive CD8 T cells. Study-wide findings and caveats: Researchers report that CXCR3-positive naive cells carry more hydrophobic TRB CDR3s than CXCR3-negative naive cells.

No antigen has been assigned to these receptors. Carrying UMI labels, the TRB cDNA libraries were prepared through 5' RACE. TCRdb reanalyzed the 5' RACE reads, giving one entry per CDR3 protein sequence and no DNA. Recorded for this sample: more than 70,000 distinct CDR3 sequences. The sequenced sample was naive CXCR3+ CD8+ T cells from blood. Regarding subset: CD45RO-CCR7+CD27+CD95- naive CD8+ T cells expressing CXCR3 (TNR3+). The receptor source for this set is a human donor in good health. Some clones in this sample may be carry-over from other donors' samples.

This rearrangement joins TRBV29-1 to TRBJ2-1; TCRdb designates TRBD2, a call that cannot be tested without DNA. The CDR3 extends over 13 amino acids. Germline values: CDR1 SQVTM, CDR2 ANQGSEA. The CDR3 loop reads CSATPGLADEQFF.

The chain combines TRBV28 with TRBJ2-2; the TCRdb D gene call, TRBD1, has no DNA to confirm it. From germline, CDR1 is MDHEN and CDR2 SYDVKM. This CDR3 spans 13 amino acids. The CDR3 here is CASNEQGSGELFF.

The chain uses TRBV10-3 and TRBJ1-1. The CDR3 is 16 residues long. Germline CDR1 reads ENHRY; CDR2 reads SYGVKD. CDR3: CAISESVPELNTEALF.

The chain joins TRBV29-1 to TRBJ2-1; TCRdb picks TRBD2, but there is no DNA to check that call. The CDR3 length is 14 residues. Looked up from germline, CDR1 is SQVTM and CDR2 is ANQGSEA. The CDR3 reads CSVHLAGGYNEQFF.

V and J are TRBV24-1 and TRBJ2-2; TCRdb indicates TRBD1, and absent DNA this call remains unverified. The CDR3 is 15 amino acids. Germline loops: CDR1 KGHDR, CDR2 SFDVKD. The CDR3 here is CATSNIGEGTGELFF.

This rearrangement joins TRBV19 to TRBJ2-1; TCRdb gives TRBD2 as the D gene, but with no DNA this cannot be confirmed. The germline V gene encodes CDR1 LNHDA and CDR2 SQIVND (reference sequence). This CDR3 comprises 14 residues. The CDR3 protein is CASAASGGHNEQFF.

The chain carries TRBV6-2 or TRBV6-3 and TRBJ2-1. CDR1 MNHEY and CDR2 SVGEGT come from the germline V gene. The CDR3 totals 15 residues. CDR3 protein: CASSYRHLGHNEQFF.

The CDR3 loop is CASYLGAGSYEQYF. The chain carries TRBV28 and TRBJ2-7; TCRdb outputs TRBD1, but without DNA this stays unchecked. CDR3 length: 14 amino acids. The germline gives CDR1 MDHEN, CDR2 SYDVKM. The whole variable domain, remainder taken from reference TRBV28 and TRBJ2-7, is DVKVTQSSRYLVKRTGEKVFLECVQDMDHENMFWYRQDPGLGLRLIYFSYDVKMKEKGDIPEGYSVSREKKERFSLILESASTNQTSMYLCASYLGAGSYEQYFGPGTRLTVT.

This sequence joins TRBV12-3 or TRBV12-4 and TRBJ2-5; TCRdb proposes TRBD2, but this gene call is untestable without DNA. The CDR3 contains 15 residues. The CDR3 protein is CASSLGPVLQETQYF.

This sequence joins TRBV29-1 and TRBJ2-1; the TCRdb call, TRBD1, lacks DNA for checking. Germline-derived CDR1 and CDR2 are SQVTM and ANQGSEA. The CDR3 is 12 residues long. CDR3: CSVELGGNEQFF.

Here the CDR3 reads CASRTNGESSYNEQFF. This rearrangement joins TRBV10-2 to TRBJ2-1. This CDR3 has 16 residues. Germline CDR1 and CDR2: WSHSY and SAAADI.

The rearrangement links TRBV28 to TRBJ2-1. Germline lookup yields CDR1 MDHEN and CDR2 SYDVKM. The CDR3 totals 13 residues. The CDR3: CASSLGTNNEQFF. The whole variable domain, remainder taken from reference TRBV28 and TRBJ2-1, is DVKVTQSSRYLVKRTGEKVFLECVQDMDHENMFWYRQDPGLGLRLIYFSYDVKMKEKGDIPEGYSVSREKKERFSLILESASTNQTSMYLCASSLGTNNEQFFGPGTRLTVL.

V gene TRBV19 combines with J gene TRBJ2-5; TCRdb selects TRBD2, and the lack of DNA leaves this call unchecked. Looked up from germline, CDR1 is LNHDA and CDR2 is SQIVND (reference sequence). This CDR3 is built from 13 residues. The CDR3 is CASSIWEGETQYF.

J is TRBJ1-2 and V is TRBV28. The CDR3 is 11 residues long. In germline, CDR1 is MDHEN, CDR2 SYDVKM. This chain's CDR3 is CASSLGSGALF.

V is TRBV3-1 and J is TRBJ2-7. CDR3 length: 12 amino acids. CDR1 LGHDT and CDR2 YNNKEL come from the germline V gene (reference sequence). The CDR3 here is CASSPGINEQYF.

This chain connects TRBV20-1 to TRBJ2-7; as DNA is missing, the TRBD1 call by TCRdb cannot be tested. CDR3 size: 14 residues. The germline V gene has CDR1 DFQATT and CDR2 SNEGSKA (reference sequence). The CDR3 loop reads CSAPGTGDLYEQYF.

The chain couples TRBV28 to TRBJ2-3; the D gene TCRdb calls, TRBD2, cannot be checked with no DNA. Germline V gene data show CDR1 as MDHEN and CDR2 as SYDVKM. CDR3 length: 15 residues. CDR3 loop: CASSLMGEGTDTQYF.

The CDR3: CAISEGLASYPEQYF. The rearrangement joins TRBV10-3 to TRBJ2-7; TCRdb calls TRBD2, which cannot be checked without DNA. The CDR3 covers 15 residues. The V gene's germline CDR1 is ENHRY and CDR2 SYGVKD.

The chain carries TRBV7-3 and TRBJ2-2; TCRdb proposes TRBD1, but this gene call is untestable without DNA. Germline values: CDR1 SGHTA, CDR2 FQGTGA. The CDR3 has 18 amino acids. The CDR3 spells CASSPTYTRGANTGELFF.

The J gene is TRBJ2-1, the V gene TRBV18; with no DNA, the TCRdb D assignment of TRBD2 cannot be verified. CDR3 size: 15 residues. Germline CDR1 and CDR2: KGHSH and LQKENI. The CDR3: CASSPQVAGANEQFF.

V and J are TRBV7-6 and TRBJ1-5; lacking DNA, the TRBD1 call made by TCRdb goes unchecked. CDR3 length: 15 amino acids. CDR1 SGHVS and CDR2 FNYEAQ come from the germline V gene. CDR3 protein: CASSLAWGAGQPQHF.